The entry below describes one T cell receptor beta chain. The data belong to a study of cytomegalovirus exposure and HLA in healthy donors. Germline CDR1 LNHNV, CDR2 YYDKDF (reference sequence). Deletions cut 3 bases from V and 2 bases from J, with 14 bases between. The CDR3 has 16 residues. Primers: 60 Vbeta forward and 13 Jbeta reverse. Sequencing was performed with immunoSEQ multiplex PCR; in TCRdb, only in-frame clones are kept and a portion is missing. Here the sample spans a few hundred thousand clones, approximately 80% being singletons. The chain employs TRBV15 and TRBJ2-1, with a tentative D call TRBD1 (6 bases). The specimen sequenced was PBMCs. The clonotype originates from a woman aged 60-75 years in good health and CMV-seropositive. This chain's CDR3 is CATSRGTGSAYNEQFF. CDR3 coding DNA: TGTGCCACCAGCAGGGGTACAGGGTCTGCCTACAATGAGCAGTTCTTC.